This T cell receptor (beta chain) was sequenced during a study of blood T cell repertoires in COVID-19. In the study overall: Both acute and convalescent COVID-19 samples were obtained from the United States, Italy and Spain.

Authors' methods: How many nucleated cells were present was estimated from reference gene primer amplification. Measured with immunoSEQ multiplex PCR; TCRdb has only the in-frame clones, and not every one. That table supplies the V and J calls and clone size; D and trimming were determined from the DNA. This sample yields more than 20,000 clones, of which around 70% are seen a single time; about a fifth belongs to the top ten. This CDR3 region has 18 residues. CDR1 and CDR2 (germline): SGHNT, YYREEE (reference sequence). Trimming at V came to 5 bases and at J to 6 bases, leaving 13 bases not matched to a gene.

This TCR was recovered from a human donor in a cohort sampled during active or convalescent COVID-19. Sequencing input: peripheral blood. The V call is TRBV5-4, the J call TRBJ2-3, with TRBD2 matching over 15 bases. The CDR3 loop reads CASSSGTSGRLGVDTQYF. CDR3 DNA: TGTGCCAGCAGTTCCGGGACTAGCGGGAGGTTAGGGGTGGATACGCAGTATTTT.